The present T cell receptor beta chain was sequenced within a study of monozygotic twins with inflammatory bowel disease. Study-wide points: With others, IBD patients shared fewer clonotypes than healthy twins did, especially with disease activity. Findings did not support one strong IBD-associated signal or clonotype.

The template-switching step introduced UMIs that carried a 6-nucleotide sample barcode. After re-calling the 5' RACE reads, TCRdb lists one entry per CDR3 protein, DNA absent. The sample has approximately 390,000 distinct CDR3 sequences. This CDR3 has 15 amino acids. Looked up from germline, CDR1 is MNHEY and CDR2 is SVGEGT. Comments on this clonotype: The antigen is not known.

This chain joins TRBV6-2 or TRBV6-3 and TRBJ2-3; TCRdb reports TRBD1, a call that lacks DNA to check it against. Material: blood. This TCR was sampled from a human donor with ulcerative colitis or Crohn's disease, or a healthy co-twin of an affected twin (not recorded which). CDR3: CASSYPDRPRDTQYF.